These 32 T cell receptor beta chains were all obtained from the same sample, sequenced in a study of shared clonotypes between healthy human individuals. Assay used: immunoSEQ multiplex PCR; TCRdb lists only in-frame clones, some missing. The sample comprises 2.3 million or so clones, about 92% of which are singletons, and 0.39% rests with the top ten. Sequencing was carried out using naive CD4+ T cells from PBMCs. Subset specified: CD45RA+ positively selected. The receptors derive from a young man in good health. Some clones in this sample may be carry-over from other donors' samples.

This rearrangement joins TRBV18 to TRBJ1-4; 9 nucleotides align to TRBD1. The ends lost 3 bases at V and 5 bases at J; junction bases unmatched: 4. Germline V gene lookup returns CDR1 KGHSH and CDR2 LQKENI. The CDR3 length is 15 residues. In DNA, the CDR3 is TGTGCCAGCTCACCCTCCGGGACAGGGAATGAAAAACTGTTTTTT. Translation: CASSPSGTGNEKLFF. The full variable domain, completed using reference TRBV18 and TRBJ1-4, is NAGVMQNPRHLVRRRGQEARLRCSPMKGHSHVYWYRQLPEEGLKFMVYLQKENIIDESGMPKERFSAEFPKEGPSILRIQQVVRGDSAAYFCASSPSGTGNEKLFFGSGTQLSVL.

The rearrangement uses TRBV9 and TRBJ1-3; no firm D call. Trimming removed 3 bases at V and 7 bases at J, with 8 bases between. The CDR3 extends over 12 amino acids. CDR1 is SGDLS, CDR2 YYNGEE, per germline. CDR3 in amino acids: CASSGLRNTIYF. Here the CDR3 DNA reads TGTGCCAGCAGCGGACTTCGGAACACCATATATTTT.

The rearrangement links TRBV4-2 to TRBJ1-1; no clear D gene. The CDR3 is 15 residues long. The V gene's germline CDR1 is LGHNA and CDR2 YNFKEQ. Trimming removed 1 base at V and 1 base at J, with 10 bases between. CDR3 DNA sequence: TGTGCCAGCAGCCAAGTTAACCTCAGGAACACTGAAGCTTTCTTT. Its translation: CASSQVNLRNTEAFF.

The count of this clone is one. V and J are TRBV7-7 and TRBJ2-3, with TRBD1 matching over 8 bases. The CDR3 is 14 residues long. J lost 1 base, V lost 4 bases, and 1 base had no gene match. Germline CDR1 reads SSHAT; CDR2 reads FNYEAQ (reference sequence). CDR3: CASSSGQGTDTQYF. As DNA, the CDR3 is TGTGCCAGCAGCTCGGGACAGGGCACAGATACGCAGTATTTT.

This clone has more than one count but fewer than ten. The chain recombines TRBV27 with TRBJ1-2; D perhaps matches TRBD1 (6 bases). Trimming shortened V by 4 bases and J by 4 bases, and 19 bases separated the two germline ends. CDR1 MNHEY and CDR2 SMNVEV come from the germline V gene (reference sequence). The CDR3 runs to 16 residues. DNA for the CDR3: TGTGCCAGCAGTTATACTAGGGGGACCGTCTTCTATGGCTACACCTTC. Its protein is CASSYTRGTVFYGYTF.

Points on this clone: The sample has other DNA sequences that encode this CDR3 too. CDR3 amino acids: CAISVDRGNYEQYF. In nucleotides, the CDR3 is TGTGCCATCAGTGTCGACAGGGGGAACTACGAGCAGTACTTC. The V call is TRBV10-3, the J call TRBJ2-7, with TRBD1 identical over 9 bases. Germline V gene lookup returns CDR1 ENHRY and CDR2 SYGVKD. This CDR3 contains 14 residues. V lost 4 bases, J lost 3 bases, and 4 bases stayed unmatched.

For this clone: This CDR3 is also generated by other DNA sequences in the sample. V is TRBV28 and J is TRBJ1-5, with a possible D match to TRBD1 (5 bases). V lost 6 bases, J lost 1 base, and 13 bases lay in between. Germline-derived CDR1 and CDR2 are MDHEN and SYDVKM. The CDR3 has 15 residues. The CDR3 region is CASSPLRGSNQPQHF. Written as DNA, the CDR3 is TGTGCCAGCAGCCCTCTACGGGGGAGCAATCAGCCCCAGCATTTT.

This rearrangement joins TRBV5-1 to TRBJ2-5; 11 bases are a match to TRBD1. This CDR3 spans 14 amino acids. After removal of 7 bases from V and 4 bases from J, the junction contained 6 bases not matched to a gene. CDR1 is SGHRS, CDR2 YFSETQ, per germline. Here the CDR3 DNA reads TGCGCCAGCCAGATAGGGACAGGGGGAGAGACCCAGTACTTC. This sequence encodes CASQIGTGGETQYF.

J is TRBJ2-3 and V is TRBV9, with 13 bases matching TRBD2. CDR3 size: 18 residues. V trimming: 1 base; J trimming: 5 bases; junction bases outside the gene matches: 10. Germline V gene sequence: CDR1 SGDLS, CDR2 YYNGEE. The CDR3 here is CASSVFYGLAGAKDTQYF. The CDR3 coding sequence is TGTGCCAGCAGCGTATTTTATGGACTAGCGGGAGCCAAAGATACGCAGTATTTT. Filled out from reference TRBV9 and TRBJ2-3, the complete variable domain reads DSGVTQTPKHLITATGQRVTLRCSPRSGDLSVYWYQQSLDQGLQFLIQYYNGEERAKGNILERFSAQQFPDLHSELNLSSLELGDSALYFCASSVFYGLAGAKDTQYFGPGTRLTVL.

The CDR3 loop is CASSLSPPNDYEQYF. CDR3 nucleotide sequence: TGTGCCAGCAGTTTATCCCCCCCAAACGACTACGAGCAGTACTTC. This sequence joins TRBV28 and TRBJ2-7; D unclear. This CDR3 comprises 15 residues. Deletions cut 1 base from V and 3 bases from J, with 13 bases between. Looked up from germline, CDR1 is MDHEN and CDR2 is SYDVKM.

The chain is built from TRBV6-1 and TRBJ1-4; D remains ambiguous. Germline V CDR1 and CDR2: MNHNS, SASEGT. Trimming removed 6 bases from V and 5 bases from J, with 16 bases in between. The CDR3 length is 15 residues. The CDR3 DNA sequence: TGTGCCAGCAGACCCCCGGTCAGGCTGAATGAAAAACTGTTTTTT. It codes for CASRPPVRLNEKLFF.

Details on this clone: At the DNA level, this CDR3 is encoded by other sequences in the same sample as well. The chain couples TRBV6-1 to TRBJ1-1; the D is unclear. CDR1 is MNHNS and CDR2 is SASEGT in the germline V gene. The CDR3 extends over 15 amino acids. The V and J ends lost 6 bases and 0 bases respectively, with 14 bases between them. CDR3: CASSELGLMNTEAFF. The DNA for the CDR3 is TGTGCCAGCAGCGAGCTAGGCTTAATGAACACTGAAGCTTTCTTT.

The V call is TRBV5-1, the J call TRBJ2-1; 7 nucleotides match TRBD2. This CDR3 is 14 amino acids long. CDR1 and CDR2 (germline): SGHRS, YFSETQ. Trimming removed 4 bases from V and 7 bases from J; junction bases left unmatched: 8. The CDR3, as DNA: TGCGCCAGCAGCCAGGACGGGGGAGGGAATGAGCAGTTCTTC. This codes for CASSQDGGGNEQFF.

The DNA of the CDR3 is TGTGCCAGCAGCCAAAGGTCGTCCGAGGGATCTTACAATGAGCAGTTCTTC. The encoded protein is CASSQRSSEGSYNEQFF. This chain connects TRBV7-3 to TRBJ2-1, with D possibly being TRBD2 (5 bases). Looked up from germline, CDR1 is SGHTA and CDR2 is FQGTGA. Trimming removed 5 bases from V and 4 bases from J, with 21 bases in between. The CDR3 covers 17 residues.

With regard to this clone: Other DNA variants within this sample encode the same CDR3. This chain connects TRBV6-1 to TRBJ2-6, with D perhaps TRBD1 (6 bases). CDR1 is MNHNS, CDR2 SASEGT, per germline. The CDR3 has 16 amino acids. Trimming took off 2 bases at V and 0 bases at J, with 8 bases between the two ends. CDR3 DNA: TGTGCCAGCAGTGAAAACAGGGCCTCTGGGGCCAACGTCCTGACTTTC. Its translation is CASSENRASGANVLTF.

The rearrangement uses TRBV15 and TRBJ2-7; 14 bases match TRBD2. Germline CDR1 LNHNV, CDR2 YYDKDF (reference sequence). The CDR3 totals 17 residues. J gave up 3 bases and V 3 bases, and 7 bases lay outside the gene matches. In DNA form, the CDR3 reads TGTGCCACCAGCAGTCTGACTAGCGGGAGGGAGAACTACGAGCAGTACTTC. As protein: CATSSLTSGRENYEQYF.

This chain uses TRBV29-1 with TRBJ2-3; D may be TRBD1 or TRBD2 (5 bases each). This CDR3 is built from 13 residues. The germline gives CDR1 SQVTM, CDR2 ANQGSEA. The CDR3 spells CIAGGVITDTQYF. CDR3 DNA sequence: TGCATCGCTGGGGGAGTGATCACAGATACGCAGTATTTT.

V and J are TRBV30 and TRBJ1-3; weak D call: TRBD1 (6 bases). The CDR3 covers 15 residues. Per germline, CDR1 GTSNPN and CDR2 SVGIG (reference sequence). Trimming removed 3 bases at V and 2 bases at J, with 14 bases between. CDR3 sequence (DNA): TGTGCCTGGAGCCACGACAGGTCCCCTGGAAACACCATATATTTT. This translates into CAWSHDRSPGNTIYF.

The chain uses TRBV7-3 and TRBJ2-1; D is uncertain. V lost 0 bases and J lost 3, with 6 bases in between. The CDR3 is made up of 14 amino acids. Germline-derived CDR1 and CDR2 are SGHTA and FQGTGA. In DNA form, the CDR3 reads TGTGCCAGCAGCTTAACGGCGAACTACAATGAGCAGTTCTTC. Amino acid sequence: CASSLTANYNEQFF.

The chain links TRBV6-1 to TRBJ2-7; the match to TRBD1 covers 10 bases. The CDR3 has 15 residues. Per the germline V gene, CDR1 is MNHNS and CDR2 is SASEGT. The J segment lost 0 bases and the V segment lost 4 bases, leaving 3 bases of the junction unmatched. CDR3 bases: TGTGCCAGCAGTGCAAGGACAGGGGGCTCCTACGAGCAGTACTTC. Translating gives CASSARTGGSYEQYF.

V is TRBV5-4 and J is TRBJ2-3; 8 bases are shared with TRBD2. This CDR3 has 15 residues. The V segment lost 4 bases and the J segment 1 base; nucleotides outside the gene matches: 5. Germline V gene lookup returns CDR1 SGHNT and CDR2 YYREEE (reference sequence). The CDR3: CASSLTSGGTDTQYF. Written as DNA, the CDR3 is TGTGCCAGCAGCCTCACTAGCGGCGGCACAGATACGCAGTATTTT. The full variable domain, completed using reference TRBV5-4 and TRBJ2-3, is ETGVTQSPTHLIKTRGQQVTLRCSSQSGHNTVSWYQQALGQGPQFIFQYYREEENGRGNFPPRFSGLQFPNYSSELNVNALELDDSALYLCASSLTSGGTDTQYFGPGTRLTVL.

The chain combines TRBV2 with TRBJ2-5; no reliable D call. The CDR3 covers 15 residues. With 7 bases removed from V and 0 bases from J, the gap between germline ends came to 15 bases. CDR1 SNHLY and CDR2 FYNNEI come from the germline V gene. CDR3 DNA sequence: TGTGCCAGCATGGGGTCGGGCCCGTACCAAGAGACCCAGTACTTC. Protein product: CASMGSGPYQETQYF. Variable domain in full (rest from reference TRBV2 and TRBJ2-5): EPEVTQTPSHQVTQMGQEVILRCVPISNHLYFYWYRQILGQKVEFLVSFYNNEISEKSEIFDDQFSVERPDGSNFTLKIRSTKLEDSAMYFCASMGSGPYQETQYFGPGTRLLVL.

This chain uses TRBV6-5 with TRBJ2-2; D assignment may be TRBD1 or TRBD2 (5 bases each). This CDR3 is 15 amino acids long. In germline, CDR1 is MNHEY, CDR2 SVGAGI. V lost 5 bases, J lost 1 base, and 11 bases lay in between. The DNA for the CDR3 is TGTGCCAGCAGTGTCGGGACGTTGAACACCGGGGAGCTGTTTTTT. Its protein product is CASSVGTLNTGELFF.

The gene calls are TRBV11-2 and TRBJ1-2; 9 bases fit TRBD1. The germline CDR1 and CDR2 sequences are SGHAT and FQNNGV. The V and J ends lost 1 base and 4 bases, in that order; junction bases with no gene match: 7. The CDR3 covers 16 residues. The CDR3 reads CASSLGGQGRSYGYTF. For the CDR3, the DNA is TGTGCCAGCAGCTTAGGCGGACAGGGGAGGAGCTATGGCTACACCTTC.

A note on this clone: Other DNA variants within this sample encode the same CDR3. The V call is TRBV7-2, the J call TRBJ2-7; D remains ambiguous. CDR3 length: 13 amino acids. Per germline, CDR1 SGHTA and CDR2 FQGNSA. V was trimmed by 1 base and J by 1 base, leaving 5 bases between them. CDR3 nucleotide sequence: TGTGCCAGCAGCTTAGATAGGTCCTACGAGCAGTACTTC. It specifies CASSLDRSYEQYF.

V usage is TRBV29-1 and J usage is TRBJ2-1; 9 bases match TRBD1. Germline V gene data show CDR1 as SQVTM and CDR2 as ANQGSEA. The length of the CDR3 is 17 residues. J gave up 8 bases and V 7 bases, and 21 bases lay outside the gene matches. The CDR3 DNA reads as TGCAGCGCTTTACCGACCGCGATAAACAGGGGGCTGGATGAGCAGTTCTTC. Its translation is CSALPTAINRGLDEQFF.

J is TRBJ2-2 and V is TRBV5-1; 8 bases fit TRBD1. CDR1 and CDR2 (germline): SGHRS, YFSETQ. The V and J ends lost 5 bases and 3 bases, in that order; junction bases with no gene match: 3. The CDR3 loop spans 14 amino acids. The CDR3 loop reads CASSQGADTGELFF. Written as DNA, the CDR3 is TGCGCCAGCAGTCAGGGGGCCGACACCGGGGAGCTGTTTTTT.

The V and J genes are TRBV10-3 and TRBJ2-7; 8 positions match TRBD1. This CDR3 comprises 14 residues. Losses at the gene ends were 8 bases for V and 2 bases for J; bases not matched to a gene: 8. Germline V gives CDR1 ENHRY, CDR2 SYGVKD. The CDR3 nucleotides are TGTGCCATCGGCAGGACAGGGCTGCCCTACGAGCAGTACTTC. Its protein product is CAIGRTGLPYEQYF.

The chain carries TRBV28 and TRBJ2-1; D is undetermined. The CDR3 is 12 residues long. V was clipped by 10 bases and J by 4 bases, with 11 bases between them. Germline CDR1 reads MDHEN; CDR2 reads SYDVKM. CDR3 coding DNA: TGTGCCACCGCCGGTGGGTACAATGAGCAGTTCTTC. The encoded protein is CATAGGYNEQFF.

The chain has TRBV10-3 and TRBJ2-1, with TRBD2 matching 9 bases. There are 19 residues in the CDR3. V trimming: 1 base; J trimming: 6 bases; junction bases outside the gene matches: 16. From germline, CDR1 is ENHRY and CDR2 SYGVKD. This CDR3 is CAISEFFSEGGRAFNEQFF. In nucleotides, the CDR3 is TGTGCCATCAGTGAGTTTTTTTCGGAGGGCGGGAGGGCCTTCAATGAGCAGTTCTTC.

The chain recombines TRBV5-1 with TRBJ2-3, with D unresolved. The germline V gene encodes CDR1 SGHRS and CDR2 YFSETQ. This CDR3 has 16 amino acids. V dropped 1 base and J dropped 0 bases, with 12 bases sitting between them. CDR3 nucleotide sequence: TGCGCCAGCAGCTTGTCGGTCCCTACTAGCACAGATACGCAGTATTTT. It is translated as CASSLSVPTSTDTQYF.

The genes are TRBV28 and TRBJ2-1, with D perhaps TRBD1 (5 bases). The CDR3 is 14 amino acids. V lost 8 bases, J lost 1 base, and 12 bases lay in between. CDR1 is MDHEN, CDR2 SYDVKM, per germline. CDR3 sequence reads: CASWTTPSYNEQFF. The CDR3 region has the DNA TGTGCCAGCTGGACAACGCCTTCCTACAATGAGCAGTTCTTC.